The rows below give T cell receptor beta chains drawn from one sample of a study of T cell changes during pregnancy in multiple sclerosis. Data came from immunoSEQ multiplex PCR; TCRdb stores just in-frame clones and leaves some out. In the table there are about 62,000 clones, 89% of which are singletons. Source: peripheral blood, taken in the first trimester of pregnancy. Source of these receptors: a female donor with multiple sclerosis, enrolled in a pregnancy study. The conserved cysteine and the conserved F or W are not part of the CDR3 here. The order of the fields is clone size, J gene, V gene, CDR3 protein. Clone sizes are given selectively: once, few, many, or a class where the clone is expanded.

NA,TRBJ2-1,TRBV27,ASRGQDRNEQF
NA,TRBJ2-1,TRBV9,ASSEGQGAYNEQF
NA,TRBJ2-3,TRBV7-2,ASSLGGQGTDTQY
NA,TRBJ2-2,TRBV4-1,ASSQDQGVLNTGELF
NA,TRBJ1-2,TRBV5-1,ASSLAGTENGYT
NA,TRBJ2-3,TRBV6-4,ASSVTSGSTDTQY
NA,TRBJ1-1,TRBV13,ASRGDRGYSSEAF
NA,TRBJ2-1,TRBV19,ASSSTSGSYNEQF
NA,TRBJ2-7,TRBV7-9,ASSTAGTGVYEQY
NA,TRBJ1-2,TRBV6-5,ASSSPLPYGYT
NA,TRBJ2-2,TRBV12-5,ASGLDRVVHTGELF
NA,TRBJ1-5,TRBV11-2,ASSLDGGLGNQPQH
NA,TRBJ1-1,TRBV15,ATSRDKMNTEAF
NA,TRBJ1-1,TRBV7-3,ASSPRGGNTEAF
NA,TRBJ1-5,TRBV19,ASSMGWDRGTISNQPQH
few,TRBJ1-1,TRBV5-1,ASSLQGGDGEAF
NA,TRBJ1-2,TRBV19,ASSIIGQRVALYGYT
NA,TRBJ2-7,TRBV7-2,ASSLGGQGYEQY
NA,TRBJ1-4,TRBV10-3,AISGDRGDDEKLF
few,TRBJ2-3,TRBV5-1,ASSLETGSDTQY
NA,TRBJ2-7,TRBV12-2,ASRRPRLKPIYEQY
NA,TRBJ2-1,TRBV5-1,ASSLDLAGGNEQF